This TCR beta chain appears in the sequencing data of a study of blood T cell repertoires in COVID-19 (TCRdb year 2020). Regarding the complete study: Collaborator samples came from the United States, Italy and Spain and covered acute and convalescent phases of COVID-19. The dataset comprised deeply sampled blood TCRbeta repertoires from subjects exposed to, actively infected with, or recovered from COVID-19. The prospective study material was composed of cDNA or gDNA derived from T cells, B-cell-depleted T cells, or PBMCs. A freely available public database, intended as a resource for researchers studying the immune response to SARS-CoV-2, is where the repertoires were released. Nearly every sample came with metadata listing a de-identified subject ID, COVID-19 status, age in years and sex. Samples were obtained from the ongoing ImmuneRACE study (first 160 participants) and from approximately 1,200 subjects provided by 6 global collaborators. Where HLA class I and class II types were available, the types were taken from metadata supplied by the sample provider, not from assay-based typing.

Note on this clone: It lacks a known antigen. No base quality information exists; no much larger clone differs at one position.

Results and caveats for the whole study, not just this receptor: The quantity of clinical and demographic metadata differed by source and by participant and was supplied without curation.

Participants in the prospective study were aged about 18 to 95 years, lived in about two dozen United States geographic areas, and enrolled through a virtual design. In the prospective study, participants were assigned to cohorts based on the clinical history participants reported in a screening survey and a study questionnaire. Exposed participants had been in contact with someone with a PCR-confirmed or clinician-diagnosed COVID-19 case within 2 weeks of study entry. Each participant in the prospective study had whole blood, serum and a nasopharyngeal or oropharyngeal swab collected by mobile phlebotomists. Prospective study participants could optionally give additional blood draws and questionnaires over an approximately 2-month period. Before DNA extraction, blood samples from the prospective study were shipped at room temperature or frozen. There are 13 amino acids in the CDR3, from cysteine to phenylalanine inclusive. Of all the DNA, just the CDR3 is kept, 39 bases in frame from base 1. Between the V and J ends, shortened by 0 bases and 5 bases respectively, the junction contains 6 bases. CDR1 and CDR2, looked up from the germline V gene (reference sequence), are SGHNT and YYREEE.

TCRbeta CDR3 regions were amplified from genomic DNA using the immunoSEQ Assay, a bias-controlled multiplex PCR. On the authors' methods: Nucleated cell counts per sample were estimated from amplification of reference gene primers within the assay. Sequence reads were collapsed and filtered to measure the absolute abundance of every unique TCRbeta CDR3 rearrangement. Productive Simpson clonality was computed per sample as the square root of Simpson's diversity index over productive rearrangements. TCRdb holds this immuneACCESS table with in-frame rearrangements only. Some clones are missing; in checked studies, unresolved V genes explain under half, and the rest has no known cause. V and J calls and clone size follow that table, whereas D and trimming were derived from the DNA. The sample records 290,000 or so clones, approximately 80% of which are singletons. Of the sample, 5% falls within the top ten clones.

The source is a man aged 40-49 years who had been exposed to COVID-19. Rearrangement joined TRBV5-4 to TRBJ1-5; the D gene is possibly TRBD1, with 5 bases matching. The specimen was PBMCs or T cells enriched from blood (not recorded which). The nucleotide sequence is TGTGCCAGCAGCTTGGGGGGGGATCAGCCCCAGCATTTT. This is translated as CASSLGGDQPQHF.